These 26 T cell receptor beta chains came from one sample sequenced in a study of cytotoxic CD8 clonotypes in ibrutinib-treated CLL. The data were produced by immunoSEQ multiplex PCR, yet TCRdb's version contains in-frame clones alone and is incomplete. This sample has about 130,000 clones, with approximately 85% found just once. Material: PBMCs, obtained after 24 months of ibrutinib treatment. These TCRs come from a human donor with chronic lymphocytic leukemia.

The rearrangement uses TRBV6-6 and TRBJ1-1; 9 bases match TRBD1. The CDR3 is 15 residues long. Trimming at V came to 5 bases and at J to 4 bases, leaving 8 bases not matched to a gene. In germline, CDR1 is MNHNY, CDR2 SVGAGI (reference sequence). This CDR3 is CASSPGDRDFTEAFF. The CDR3 nucleotides read TGTGCCAGCAGTCCAGGGGACAGGGACTTCACTGAAGCTTTCTTT.

The chain combines TRBV7-2 with TRBJ2-3, with 7 bases matching TRBD2. Trimming at V came to 5 bases and at J to 4 bases, leaving 15 bases not matched to a gene. Germline V gene data show CDR1 as SGHTA and CDR2 as FQGNSA. The CDR3 contains 17 residues. This CDR3 reads CASSHSGLVLRPDTQYF. The CDR3 DNA is TGTGCCAGCAGCCATAGCGGGCTAGTTTTACGTCCAGATACGCAGTATTTT.

CDR3 region: CASTPGRNSGNTIYF. The CDR3 nucleotides read TGTGCCAGCACTCCCGGACGGAACTCTGGAAACACCATATATTTT. J is TRBJ1-3 and V is TRBV28; D is unclear. V lost 7 bases and J lost 0, with 13 bases in between. This CDR3 spans 15 amino acids. Germline CDR1 MDHEN, CDR2 SYDVKM.

This clone has only a few counts. The chain carries TRBV9 and TRBJ2-1; D may be TRBD2 (5 bases). V gave up 3 bases and J gave up 0 bases, with 13 bases separating them. Germline V gene data show CDR1 as SGDLS and CDR2 as YYNGEE. This CDR3 is 16 amino acids long. The CDR3 region is CASSASRASSYNEQFF. DNA of the CDR3: TGTGCCAGCAGCGCTTCGAGGGCCAGCTCCTACAATGAGCAGTTCTTC.

The table lists this clone with many counts. The chain combines TRBV5-6 with TRBJ1-4; D is undetermined. V was clipped by 0 bases and J by 5 bases, with 8 bases between them. Germline CDR1 reads SGHDT; CDR2 reads YYEEEE. This CDR3 spans 14 amino acids. Written as DNA, the CDR3 is TGTGCCAGCAGCTTGGGAGGGAAGAATGAAAAACTGTTTTTT. Translating gives CASSLGGKNEKLFF.

The rearrangement uses TRBV7-8 and TRBJ2-3; D is possibly TRBD2 (5 bases). This CDR3 region has 16 residues. From germline, CDR1 is SGHVS and CDR2 FQNEAQ. The ends were cut back, 0 bases at V and 8 bases at J, with 18 bases in the middle. CDR3 residues: CASSLAGAGDRGTQYF. The CDR3 DNA reads TGTGCCAGCAGCTTAGCAGGTGCGGGTGATCGGGGTACGCAGTATTTT.

The V gene is TRBV19, the J gene TRBJ2-3; tentative D call: TRBD2 (6 bases). The CDR3 runs to 14 residues. Trimming shortened V by 6 bases and J by 4 bases, and 14 bases separated the two germline ends. Germline V gene data show CDR1 as LNHDA and CDR2 as SQIVND (reference sequence). The CDR3 here is CASSSGGVADTQYF. DNA for the CDR3: TGTGCCAGTAGCTCCGGGGGAGTAGCAGATACGCAGTATTTT.

The V gene is TRBV7-3, the J gene TRBJ1-6; D may be TRBD1 (6 bases). The CDR3 covers 16 residues. V gave up 1 base and J gave up 6 bases, with 13 bases separating them. In germline, CDR1 is SGHTA, CDR2 FQGTGA. The CDR3 reads CASSLSDRTTNSPLHF. CDR3 DNA sequence: TGTGCCAGCAGCTTAAGCGACAGGACTACTAATTCACCCCTCCACTTT.

This clone was seen repeatedly, ten times or more. CDR3 nucleotides: TGCGCCAGCAGCTCCCCGGAGGGGAGTAACTATGGCTACACCTTC. Residues: CASSSPEGSNYGYTF. The V call is TRBV4-1, the J call TRBJ1-2, with D maybe TRBD1 (5 bases). The CDR3 extends over 15 amino acids. From germline, CDR1 is MGHRA and CDR2 YSYEKL. V shed 5 bases and J shed 1 base, with 14 bases lying between them.

The chain employs TRBV2 and TRBJ2-5; 10 nucleotides match TRBD1. Per germline, CDR1 SNHLY and CDR2 FYNNEI. The V and J ends lost 4 bases and 1 base, in that order; junction bases with no gene match: 6. This CDR3 has 16 amino acids. For the CDR3, the DNA is TGTGCCAGCAGTGCCCTGGGGACAGGGGCCCAAGAGACCCAGTACTTC. Protein sequence: CASSALGTGAQETQYF.

V usage is TRBV11-2 and J usage is TRBJ2-3; TRBD2 agrees at 8 bases. The CDR3 extends over 15 amino acids. Germline V gives CDR1 SGHAT, CDR2 FQNNGV. J lost 2 bases, V lost 4 bases, and 5 bases had no gene match. CDR3 nucleotide sequence: TGTGCCAGCAGCTCAACACTAGCGGTCACAGATACGCAGTATTTT. This translates into CASSSTLAVTDTQYF. The variable domain in full, completed from reference TRBV11-2 and TRBJ2-3, reads EAGVAQSPRYKIIEKRQSVAFWCNPISGHATLYWYQQILGQGPKLLIQFQNNGVVDDSQLPKDRFSAERLKGVDSTLKIQPAKLEDSAVYLCASSSTLAVTDTQYFGPGTRLTVL.

V is TRBV4-1 and J is TRBJ1-1; D unresolved. The germline V and J ends were trimmed by 1 base and 4 bases, with 10 bases remaining between them. Germline V lookup: CDR1 MGHRA, CDR2 YSYEKL. The CDR3 is 14 residues long. In DNA, the CDR3 is TGCGCCAGCAGCCAAGGCAGGCCAGTCACTGAAGCTTTCTTT. Translation gives CASSQGRPVTEAFF.

The gene calls are TRBV7-2 and TRBJ1-1, with 11 bases fitting TRBD1. The CDR3 totals 17 residues. V lost 0 bases and J lost 4; bases outside the gene matches: 7. CDR1 and CDR2 from the germline V gene are SGHTA and FQGNSA. In DNA, the CDR3 is TGTGCCAGCAGCTTAGCCCCCGGACAGGGGGCAGGCACTGAAGCTTTCTTT. Its translation: CASSLAPGQGAGTEAFF.

The chain combines TRBV19 with TRBJ2-1; D is ambiguous. Germline V gives CDR1 LNHDA, CDR2 SQIVND (reference sequence). V was trimmed by 4 bases and J by 0 bases, leaving 10 bases between them. The CDR3 has 15 residues. As DNA, the CDR3 is TGTGCCAGTAGTAGCCCGAGCGACTCCTACAATGAGCAGTTCTTC. Its protein product is CASSSPSDSYNEQFF. Full variable domain (remainder filled in from reference TRBV19 and TRBJ2-1): DGGITQSPKYLFRKEGQNVTLSCEQNLNHDAMYWYRQDPGQGLRLIYYSQIVNDFQKGDIAEGYSVSREKKESFPLTVTSAQKNPTAFYLCASSSPSDSYNEQFFGPGTRLTVL.

This chain joins TRBV5-1 and TRBJ1-2, with TRBD1 matching 11 bases. The junction had 11 bases not matched to a gene; V was cut back by 6 bases and J by 7 bases. The CDR3 runs 15 residues. Germline V gene sequence: CDR1 SGHRS, CDR2 YFSETQ. The CDR3 coding sequence is TGCGCCAGCACTATTGGACAGGGGGCTCGTGGTGGCTACACCTTC. Its translation is CASTIGQGARGGYTF.

The V gene is TRBV28, the J gene TRBJ2-7; perhaps TRBD1 as D (6 bases). Germline V gives CDR1 MDHEN, CDR2 SYDVKM. The V end lost 6 bases, the J end lost 2 bases, and 11 bases lay between the germline ends. The CDR3 runs to 13 residues. The CDR3 DNA reads TGTGCCAGCAGATCAGGGGCTACCTACGAGCAGTACTTC. This gives the protein CASRSGATYEQYF.

This chain joins TRBV7-9 and TRBJ1-5; no reliable D call. The ends were cut back, 5 bases at V and 7 bases at J, with 9 bases in the middle. The CDR3 is made up of 12 amino acids. Germline values: CDR1 SEHNR, CDR2 FQNEAQ (reference sequence). CDR3 in amino acids: CASSLLGQPQHF. The CDR3 DNA reads TGTGCCAGCAGCCTACTCGGCCAGCCCCAGCATTTT.

Concerning this clone: Other DNA sequences within the sample encode an identical CDR3. This sequence joins TRBV5-1 and TRBJ1-1, with 7 positions matching TRBD1. The CDR3 runs 13 residues. In germline, CDR1 is SGHRS, CDR2 YFSETQ. J was trimmed by 1 base and V by 4 bases; bases with no gene match: 1. Here the CDR3 DNA reads TGCGCCAGCAGCCGACAGGGGAACACTGAAGCTTTCTTT. Protein: CASSRQGNTEAFF.

This clone was picked up one time. The chain combines TRBV5-1 with TRBJ1-5; 9 bases agree with TRBD1. CDR3 length equals 15 residues. Trimming removed 4 bases from V and 3 bases from J; junction bases left unmatched: 5. Germline V gene data show CDR1 as SGHRS and CDR2 as YFSETQ. CDR3 in amino acids: CASSTGTGINQPQHF. CDR3 DNA sequence: TGCGCCAGCAGCACCGGGACAGGGATCAATCAGCCCCAGCATTTT.

The chain is built from TRBV29-1 and TRBJ2-1; 7 bases agree with TRBD2. With V trimmed by 6 bases and J by 1 base, 9 bases remained unmatched. The CDR3 has 15 amino acids. In germline, CDR1 is SQVTM, CDR2 ANQGSEA. This CDR3 reads CSVPRGGSSYNEQFF. CDR3 nucleotides: TGCAGCGTCCCTAGGGGCGGGAGTTCCTACAATGAGCAGTTCTTC.

The chain carries TRBV28 and TRBJ2-7; TRBD1 matches 7 bases. V gave up 6 bases and J gave up 0 bases; unmatched junction bases: 14. The CDR3 is made up of 17 amino acids. Germline V gene data show CDR1 as MDHEN and CDR2 as SYDVKM. As DNA, the CDR3 is TGTGCCAGCAGCTCGACGGACAGGTCTACGATCTCCTACGAGCAGTACTTC. Protein: CASSSTDRSTISYEQYF.

This clone was picked up one time. The V and J genes are TRBV5-4 and TRBJ1-2; 7 nucleotides agree with TRBD1. The CDR3 length is 15 residues. V was pared by 3 bases and J by 8 bases, with 13 bases of the junction left unmatched. Germline V gene sequence: CDR1 SGHNT, CDR2 YYREEE (reference sequence). In nucleotides, the CDR3 is TGTGCCAGCAGCTCCCCGGGACAGTCCCCCTGGGGCTACACCTTC. This translates into CASSSPGQSPWGYTF.

The chain combines TRBV4-1 with TRBJ2-3; 8 bases fit TRBD2. The trim removed 0 bases at V and 6 bases at J, leaving 2 bases unmatched. The germline gives CDR1 MGHRA, CDR2 YSYEKL. The CDR3 has 14 residues. CDR3 sequence reads: CASSQEVAGDTQYF. CDR3 nucleotides: TGCGCCAGCAGCCAAGAGGTAGCGGGGGATACGCAGTATTTT.

The chain links TRBV2 to TRBJ2-7; TRBD1 aligns across 8 bases. The CDR3 consists of 13 residues. Germline CDR1 and CDR2: SNHLY and FYNNEI. The junction had 6 bases not matched to a gene; V was cut back by 6 bases and J by 5 bases. The DNA of the CDR3 is TGTGCCAGCAGGCGGACAGGGTCCAACGAGCAGTACTTC. Amino acid sequence: CASRRTGSNEQYF. The whole variable domain, remainder taken from reference TRBV2 and TRBJ2-7, is EPEVTQTPSHQVTQMGQEVILRCVPISNHLYFYWYRQILGQKVEFLVSFYNNEISEKSEIFDDQFSVERPDGSNFTLKIRSTKLEDSAMYFCASRRTGSNEQYFGPGTRLTVT.

V is TRBV6-1 and J is TRBJ2-5; 12 bases line up with TRBD2. The CDR3 runs to 13 residues. CDR1 MNHNS and CDR2 SASEGT come from the germline V gene. J gave up 2 bases and V 11 bases, and 3 bases lay outside the gene matches. The CDR3 nucleotides read TGTGCCGCTAGCGGGGGGGCTCAAGAGACCCAGTACTTC. Translated, it gives CAASGGAQETQYF.

The chain couples TRBV4-2 to TRBJ1-4; the match to TRBD1 covers 9 bases. The germline gives CDR1 LGHNA, CDR2 YNFKEQ. This CDR3 spans 15 amino acids. The V segment lost 1 base and the J segment 7 bases; nucleotides outside the gene matches: 4. Written as DNA, the CDR3 is TGTGCCAGCAGCCAAGGGGACAGGGATGGTGAAAAACTGTTTTTT. This codes for CASSQGDRDGEKLFF.